This TCR beta chain was found in a study of regulatory T cells in long-lasting Graves disease. V was clipped by 5 bases and J by 5 bases; unmatched bases: 3. CDR1 and CDR2 (germline): MDHEN, SYDVKM. CDR3 length: 13 amino acids. Construction of the TCR beta libraries employed iRepertoire HTBI primers in conjunction with Arm-PCR of CDR3 regions. TCRdb itself ran the multiplex PCR reads through MiXCR, one entry per CDR3 protein. The sample includes 390,000 or so distinct CDR3 sequences, approximately 25% seen only once; the top ten take around 30%. Stated time point: persistent/refractory GD, antithyroid drugs over 5 years with positive TRAb. Following extraction of RNA from PBMCs, that RNA was used to make the TCR library.

The clonotype comes from a woman aged 40 to 55 with Graves disease. The material sequenced was peripheral blood mononuclear cells (PBMCs), taken when the disease was refractory, from a patient treated with antithyroid drugs. This rearrangement joins TRBV28 to TRBJ2-1; 7 nucleotides match TRBD1. CDR3 sequence reads: CASSLTGDNEQFF. The DNA for the CDR3 is TGTGCCAGCAGTCTTACAGGGGACAATGAGCAGTTCTTC.